This T cell receptor beta chain was identified in a study of cytomegalovirus exposure and HLA in healthy donors. Findings of the study overall: A later analysis showed HLA-associated TCR beta chains outstripping equally common others in clonal expansion. A list of roughly 160 TCR beta chains associated with cytomegalovirus was given.

Germline values: CDR1 MDHEN, CDR2 SYDVKM. Trimming took off 6 bases at V and 6 bases at J, with 18 bases between the two ends. The CDR3 sequence is 15 residues long. The PCR made use of 60 Vbeta and 13 Jbeta primers. Profiling relied on immunoSEQ multiplex PCR, and the TCRdb table lists in-frame clones only, not all of them. The table lists roughly 230,000 clones, around 90% of them singletons. As for this clone: Its antigen is currently unknown.

The sequence derives from a girl aged 2 to 9 in good health and CMV-seronegative. Material: PBMCs. The rearrangement joins TRBV28 to TRBJ2-1; D may be TRBD2 (6 bases). The CDR3 is CASRPTRGPTNEQFF. CDR3 nucleotides: TGTGCCAGCAGGCCGACTAGGGGCCCAACCAATGAGCAGTTCTTC.